This T cell receptor beta chain was recovered during a study of cytomegalovirus exposure and HLA in healthy donors. On the study more broadly: The same platform was used for the roughly 130 validation repertoires and the roughly 680 first-cohort repertoires, a later analysis reported.

This CDR3 region has 14 residues. The V gene's germline CDR1 is WNHNN and CDR2 SYGVQD (reference sequence). V lost 7 bases to trimming and J lost 1 base; unmatched junction nucleotides: 3. About this clone: Its antigen is not identified.

Clones were read by immunoSEQ multiplex PCR, and TCRdb kept only the in-frame ones, dropping some. This sample has 65,000 to 80,000 clones, with about 95% found just once. Findings and limits, study-wide: Among TCR sequences, most were rare, though some public TCRs appeared in many donors. The classifier reportedly diagnosed cytomegalovirus status with high sensitivity and specificity.

The donors were in the approximately 130-subject validation cohort, distinct from the roughly 670-subject first cohort. The V gene is TRBV10-1, the J gene TRBJ2-3, with 9 positions matching TRBD2. The receptor comes from a woman aged 18 to 35 in good health and CMV-seropositive. What was sequenced was PBMCs. DNA for the CDR3: TGCGCCAGCACTAGCGGGGACCGCACAGATACGCAGTATTTT. Translated: CASTSGDRTDTQYF.